This TCR beta chain was retrieved from a study of T cells in Graves' hyperthyroidism and ophthalmopathy. Study results and caveats: Prediction of ophthalmopathy progression came a median approximately 6 months pre-onset.

This clonotype was detected many times. As yet, its antigen is unknown. This CDR3 contains 15 residues. Deletions cut 0 bases from V and 0 bases from J, with 7 bases between. CDR1 and CDR2 from the germline V gene are MNHEY and SVGAGI. Exclusion criteria comprised uncontrolled infection, other autoimmune disease, pregnancy or lactation. Diagnosis relied on clinical symptoms, serum thyroxine and TRAb, thyroid ultrasound and orbital computed tomography. Amplification yielded TCR beta CDR3 regions, with RNA transcripts as the source. The HTBI set primed first-round TCR CDR3 RT-PCR. TCRdb reprocessed the multiplex PCR reads with MiXCR, giving one entry per CDR3 protein. The sample lists approximately 740,000 distinct CDR3 sequences; 12% to 15% were seen once.

V is TRBV6-5 and J is TRBJ2-3; no clear D. The origin of this receptor is a woman aged 18-29 years with Graves' hyperthyroidism. The sequencing sample was made of blood. CDR3 loop: CASSYSIESTDTQYF. The CDR3 bases are TGTGCCAGCAGTTACTCGATAGAGAGCACAGATACGCAGTATTTT.